This is a list of T cell receptor beta chains from one sample in a study of blood T cell repertoires in COVID-19. The repertoire was sequenced with immunoSEQ multiplex PCR; TCRdb's copy has only in-frame clones and lacks some. Among about 220,000 clones listed, more than 80% were seen once. Sequencing was performed on PBMCs or T cells enriched from blood (not recorded which). Receptors were obtained from a woman aged 40 to 49 with acute COVID-19. CDR3s include the opening cysteine and the closing phenylalanine or tryptophan. The order of the fields is CDR3 DNA, CDR3 protein, V gene, clone size, J gene, D gene. D genes are given only for firm matches. A row's size may be missing; if present it is once, few, many or a size class.

TGTGCCAGCAGTTCCGGGCGGACTACTAATGAAAAACTGTTTTTT CASSSGRTTNEKLFF TRBV27 . TRBJ1-4 .
TGTGCCAGCAGCACACAAAAACCGGGACTGTTCACCGGGGAGCTGTTTTTT CASSTQKPGLFTGELFF TRBV11-2 . TRBJ2-2 .
TGTGCCAGCAGCGACCGACAGGGTAGGGGGCATCCCGAAGCTTTCTTT CASSDRQGRGHPEAFF TRBV7-9 once TRBJ1-1 TRBD1
TGTGCCAGCAGTTTCAAAAGCGGGGGGGCCTACAATGAGCAGTTCTTC CASSFKSGGAYNEQFF TRBV7-6 . TRBJ2-1 TRBD2
TGTGCCAGTAGTTCGGGGGGGACAGGGACTGGAAACACCATATATTTT CASSSGGTGTGNTIYF TRBV19 . TRBJ1-3 TRBD1
TGTGCCACCGCAGCTAGAGCAGATACGCAGTATTTT CATAARADTQYF TRBV24-1 . TRBJ2-3 .
TGTGCCAGCAGCGAGCCGGGACAGGGAGAAGGCTACACCTTC CASSEPGQGEGYTF TRBV9 . TRBJ1-2 TRBD1
TGTGCCAGCAGCTTGGCACGGAGATTCTATGGCTACACCTTC CASSLARRFYGYTF TRBV5-8 . TRBJ1-2 .
TGTGCCAGTTCCAGGGTAAACAACGGGGAGCTGTTTTTT CASSRVNNGELFF TRBV12-3/TRBV12-4 . TRBJ2-2 .
TGTGCCAGCAGCTTAGCTCTTTCCGGCAAGGAGTCTTTCTTT CASSLALSGKESFF TRBV7-2 . TRBJ1-1 .
TGTGCCACCGCAGGGGGCTATGGCTACACCTTC CATAGGYGYTF TRBV2 . TRBJ1-2 TRBD1